This note documents a single TCR beta chain sequence. What it binds is not known. Repertoires were generated with immunoSEQ multiplex PCR, while TCRdb's copy carries only in-frame clones and drops some. This sample has approximately 140,000 clones, with approximately 92% found just once. The data belong to a study of T cell responses to AZD1222 COVID-19 vaccine. Notes on the study in general: The donor cohort was predominantly white British with a female majority, and clonal diversity may have been underestimated. Every sample of the repertoires postdated the peak T cell response. Once two AZD1222 doses were given, Spike-specific TCR breadth and depth went up.

This specimen consisted of peripheral blood, obtained 28 days after the second AZD1222 dose. The receptor comes from an adult who received the AZD1222 COVID-19 vaccine.

CDR3 sequence reads: CASSLGGLLGYGYTF. Written as DNA, the CDR3 is TGTGCCAGCAGCTTAGGCGGGCTCCTCGGGTATGGCTACACCTTC. The chain employs TRBV7-2 and TRBJ1-2; D is ambiguous. This CDR3 region has 15 residues. The germline V and J ends were trimmed by 1 base and 5 bases, with 14 bases remaining between them. The germline V gene encodes CDR1 SGHTA and CDR2 FQGNSA.